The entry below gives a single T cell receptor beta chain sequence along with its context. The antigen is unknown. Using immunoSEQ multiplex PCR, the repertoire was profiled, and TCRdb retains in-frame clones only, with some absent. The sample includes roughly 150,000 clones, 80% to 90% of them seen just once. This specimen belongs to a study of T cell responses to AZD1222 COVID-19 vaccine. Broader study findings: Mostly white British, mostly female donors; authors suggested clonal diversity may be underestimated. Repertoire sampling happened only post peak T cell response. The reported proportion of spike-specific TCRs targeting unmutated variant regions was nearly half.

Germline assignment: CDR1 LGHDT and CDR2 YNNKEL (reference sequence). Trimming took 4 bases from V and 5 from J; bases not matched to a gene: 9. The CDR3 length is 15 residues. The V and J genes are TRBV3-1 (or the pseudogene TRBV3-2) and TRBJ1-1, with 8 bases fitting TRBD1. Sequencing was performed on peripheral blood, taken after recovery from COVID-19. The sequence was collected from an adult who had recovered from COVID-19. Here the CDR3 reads CASSRPGQVSTEAFF. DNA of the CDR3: TGTGCCAGCAGCCGCCCGGGACAGGTGTCAACTGAAGCTTTCTTT.